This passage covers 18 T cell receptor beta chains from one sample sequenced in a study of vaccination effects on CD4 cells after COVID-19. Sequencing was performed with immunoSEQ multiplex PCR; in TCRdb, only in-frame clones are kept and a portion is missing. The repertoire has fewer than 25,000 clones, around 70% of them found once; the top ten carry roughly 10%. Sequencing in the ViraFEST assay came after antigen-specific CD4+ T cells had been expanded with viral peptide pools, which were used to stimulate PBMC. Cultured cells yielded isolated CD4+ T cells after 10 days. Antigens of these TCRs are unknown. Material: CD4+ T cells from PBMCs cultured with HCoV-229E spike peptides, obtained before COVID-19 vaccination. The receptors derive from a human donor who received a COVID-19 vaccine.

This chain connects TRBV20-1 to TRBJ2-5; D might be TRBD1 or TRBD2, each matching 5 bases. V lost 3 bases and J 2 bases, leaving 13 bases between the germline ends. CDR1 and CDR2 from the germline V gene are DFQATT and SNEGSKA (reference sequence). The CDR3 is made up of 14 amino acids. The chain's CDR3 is CSASSRDHQETQYF. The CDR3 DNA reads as TGCAGTGCTAGTAGCCGGGACCATCAAGAGACCCAGTACTTC.

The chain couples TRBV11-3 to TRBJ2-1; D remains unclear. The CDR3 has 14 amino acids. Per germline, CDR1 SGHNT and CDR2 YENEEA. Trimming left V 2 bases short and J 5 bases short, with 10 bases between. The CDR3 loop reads CASSLNQANNEQFF. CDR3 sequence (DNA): TGTGCCAGCAGCTTAAATCAGGCAAACAATGAGCAGTTCTTC.

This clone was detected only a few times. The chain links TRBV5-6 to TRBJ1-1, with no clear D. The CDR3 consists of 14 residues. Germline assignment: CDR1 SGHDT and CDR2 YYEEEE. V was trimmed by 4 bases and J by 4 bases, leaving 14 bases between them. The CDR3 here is CASSPPSRATEAFF. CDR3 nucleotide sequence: TGTGCCAGCAGCCCCCCCTCGAGGGCCACTGAAGCTTTCTTT.

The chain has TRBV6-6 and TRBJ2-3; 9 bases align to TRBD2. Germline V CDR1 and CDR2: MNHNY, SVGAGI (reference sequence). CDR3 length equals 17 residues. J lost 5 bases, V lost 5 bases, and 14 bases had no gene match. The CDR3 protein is CASSPDLMGLAGDTQYF. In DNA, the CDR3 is TGTGCCAGCAGTCCCGACCTGATGGGACTAGCAGGAGATACGCAGTATTTT.

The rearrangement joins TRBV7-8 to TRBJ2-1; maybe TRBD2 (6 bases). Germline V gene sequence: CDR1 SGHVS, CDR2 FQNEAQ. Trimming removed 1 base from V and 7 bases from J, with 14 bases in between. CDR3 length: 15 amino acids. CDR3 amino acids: CASSLVAGRTNEQFF. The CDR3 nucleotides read TGTGCCAGCAGCTTAGTCGCGGGACGGACTAATGAGCAGTTCTTC.

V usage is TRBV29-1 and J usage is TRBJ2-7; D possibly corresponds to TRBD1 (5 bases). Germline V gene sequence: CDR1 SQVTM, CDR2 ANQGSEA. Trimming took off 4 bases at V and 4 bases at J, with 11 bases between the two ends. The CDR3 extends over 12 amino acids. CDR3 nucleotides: TGCAGCGTTGGGGCAGGGAAGTACGAGCAGTACTTC. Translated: CSVGAGKYEQYF.

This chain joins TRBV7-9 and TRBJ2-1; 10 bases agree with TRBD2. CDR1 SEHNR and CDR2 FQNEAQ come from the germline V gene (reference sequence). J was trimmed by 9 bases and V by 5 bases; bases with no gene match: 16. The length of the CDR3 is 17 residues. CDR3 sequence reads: CASSSQSSSGRHGEQFF. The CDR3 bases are TGTGCCAGCAGCAGCCAAAGTAGTAGCGGGAGGCATGGTGAGCAGTTCTTC.

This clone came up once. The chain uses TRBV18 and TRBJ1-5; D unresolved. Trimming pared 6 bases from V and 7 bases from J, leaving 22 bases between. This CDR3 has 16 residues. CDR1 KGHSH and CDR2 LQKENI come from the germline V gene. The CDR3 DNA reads TGTGCCAGCTCTATTGATAGCACGGGGTTAGGGCAGCCCCAGCATTTT. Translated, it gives CASSIDSTGLGQPQHF.

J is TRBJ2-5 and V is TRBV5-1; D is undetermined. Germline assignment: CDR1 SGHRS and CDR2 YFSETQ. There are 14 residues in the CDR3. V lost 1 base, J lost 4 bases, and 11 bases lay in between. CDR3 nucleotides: TGCGCCAGCAGCTTGAACGGGTGGCGAGAGACCCAGTACTTC. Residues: CASSLNGWRETQYF.

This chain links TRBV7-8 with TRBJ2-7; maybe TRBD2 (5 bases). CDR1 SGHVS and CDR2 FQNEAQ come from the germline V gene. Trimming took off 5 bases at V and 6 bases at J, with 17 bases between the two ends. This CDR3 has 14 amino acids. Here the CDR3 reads CASSRRGGGSEQYF. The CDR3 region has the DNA TGTGCCAGCAGCCGACGAGGAGGAGGCAGCGAGCAGTACTTC. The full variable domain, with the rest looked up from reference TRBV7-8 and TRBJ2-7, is GAGVSQSPRYKVAKRGQDVALRCDPISGHVSLFWYQQALGQGPEFLTYFQNEAQLDKSGLPSDRFFAERPEGSVSTLKIQRTQQEDSAVYLCASSRRGGGSEQYFGPGTRLTVT.

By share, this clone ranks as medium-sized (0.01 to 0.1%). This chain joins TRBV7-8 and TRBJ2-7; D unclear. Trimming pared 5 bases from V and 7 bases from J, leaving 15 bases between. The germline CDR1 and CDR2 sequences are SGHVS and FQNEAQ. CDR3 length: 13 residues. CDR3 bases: TGTGCCAGCAGCCCTACGGAGTTAACTGAGCAGTACTTC. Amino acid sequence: CASSPTELTEQYF.

CDR3: CASSLTGGYGYTF. The CDR3 nucleotides read TGTGCCAGCTCGCTTACAGGGGGCTATGGCTACACCTTC. The genes are TRBV18 and TRBJ1-2; TRBD1 agrees at 8 bases. The V gene's germline CDR1 is KGHSH and CDR2 LQKENI. The CDR3 runs to 13 residues. V shed 6 bases, J shed 4 bases, and the junction held 4 bases outside the gene matches.

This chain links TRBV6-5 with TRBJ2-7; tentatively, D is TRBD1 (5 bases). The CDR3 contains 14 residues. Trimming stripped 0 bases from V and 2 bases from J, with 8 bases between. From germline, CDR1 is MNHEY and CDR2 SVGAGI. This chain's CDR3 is CASSYSGAAYEQYF. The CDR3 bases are TGTGCCAGCAGTTACTCAGGGGCGGCCTACGAGCAGTACTTC.

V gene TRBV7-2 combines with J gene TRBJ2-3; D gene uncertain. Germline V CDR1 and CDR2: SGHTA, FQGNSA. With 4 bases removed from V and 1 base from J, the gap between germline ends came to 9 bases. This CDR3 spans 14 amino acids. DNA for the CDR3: TGTGCCAGCAGCTGGCTGCAAGGCACAGATACGCAGTATTTT. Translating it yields CASSWLQGTDTQYF.

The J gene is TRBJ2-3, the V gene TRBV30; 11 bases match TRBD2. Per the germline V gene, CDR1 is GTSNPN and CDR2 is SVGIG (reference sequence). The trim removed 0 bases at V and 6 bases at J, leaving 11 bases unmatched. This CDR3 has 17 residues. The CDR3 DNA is TGTGCCTGGAGTGTACCGTGGCTAGCGGGGGGTTCGGATACGCAGTATTTT. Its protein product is CAWSVPWLAGGSDTQYF.

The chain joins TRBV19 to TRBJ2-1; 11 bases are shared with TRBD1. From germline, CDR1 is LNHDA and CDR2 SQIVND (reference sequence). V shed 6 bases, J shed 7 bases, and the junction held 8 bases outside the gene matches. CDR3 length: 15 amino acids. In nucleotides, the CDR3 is TGTGCCAGTAGAGAGGACAGGGGGCGCAAGAATGAGCAGTTCTTC. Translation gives CASREDRGRKNEQFF.

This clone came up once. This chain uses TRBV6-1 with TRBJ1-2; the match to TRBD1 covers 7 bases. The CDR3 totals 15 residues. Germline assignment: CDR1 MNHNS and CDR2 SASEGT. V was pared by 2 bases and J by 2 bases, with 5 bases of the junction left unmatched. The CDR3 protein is CASSEHRGGNYGYTF. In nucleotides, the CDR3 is TGTGCCAGCAGTGAACACAGGGGTGGAAACTATGGCTACACCTTC.

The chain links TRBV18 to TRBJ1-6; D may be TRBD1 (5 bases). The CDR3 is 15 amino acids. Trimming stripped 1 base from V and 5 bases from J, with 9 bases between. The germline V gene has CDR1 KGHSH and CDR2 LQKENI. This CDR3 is CASSPRQGHNSPLHF. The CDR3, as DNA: TGTGCCAGCTCACCACGGCAGGGTCATAATTCACCCCTCCACTTT.